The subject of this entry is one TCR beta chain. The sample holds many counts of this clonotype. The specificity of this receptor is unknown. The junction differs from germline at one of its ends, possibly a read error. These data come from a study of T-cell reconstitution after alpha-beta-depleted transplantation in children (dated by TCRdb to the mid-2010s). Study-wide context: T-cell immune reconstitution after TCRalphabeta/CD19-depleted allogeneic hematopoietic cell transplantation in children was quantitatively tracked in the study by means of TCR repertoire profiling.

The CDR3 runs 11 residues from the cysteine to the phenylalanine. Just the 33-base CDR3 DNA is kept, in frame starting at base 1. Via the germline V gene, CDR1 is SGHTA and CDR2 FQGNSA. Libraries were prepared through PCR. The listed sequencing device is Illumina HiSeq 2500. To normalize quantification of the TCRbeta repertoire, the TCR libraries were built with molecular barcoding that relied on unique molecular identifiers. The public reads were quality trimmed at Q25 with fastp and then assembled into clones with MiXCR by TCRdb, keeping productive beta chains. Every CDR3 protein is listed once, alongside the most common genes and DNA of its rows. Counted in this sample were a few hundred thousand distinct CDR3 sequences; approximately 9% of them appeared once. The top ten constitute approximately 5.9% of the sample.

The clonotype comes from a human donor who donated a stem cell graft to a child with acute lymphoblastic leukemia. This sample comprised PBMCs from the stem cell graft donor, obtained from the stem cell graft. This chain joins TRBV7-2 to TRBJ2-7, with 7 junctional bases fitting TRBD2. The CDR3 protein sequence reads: CASSFSGPYHF. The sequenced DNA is TGTGCCAGCAGCTTTAGCGGGCCCTATCACTTC.